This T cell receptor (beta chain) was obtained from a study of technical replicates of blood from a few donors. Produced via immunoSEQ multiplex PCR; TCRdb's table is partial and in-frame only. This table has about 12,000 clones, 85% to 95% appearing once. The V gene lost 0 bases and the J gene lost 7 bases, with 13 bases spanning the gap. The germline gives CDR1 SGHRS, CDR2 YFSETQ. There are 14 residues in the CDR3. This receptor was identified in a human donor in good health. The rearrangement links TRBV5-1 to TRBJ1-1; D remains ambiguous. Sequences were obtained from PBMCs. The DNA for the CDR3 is TGCGCCAGCAGCTTGGCCATAGGAGGGAGTGAAGCTTTCTTT. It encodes CASSLAIGGSEAFF. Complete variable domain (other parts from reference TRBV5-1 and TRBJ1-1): KAGVTQTPRYLIKTRGQQVTLSCSPISGHRSVSWYQQTPGQGLQFLFEYFSETQRNKGNFPGRFSGRQFSNSRSEMNVSTLELGDSALYLCASSLAIGGSEAFFGQGTRLTVV.